A single sample gave rise to the 27 T cell receptor beta chains below, sequenced in a study of CD8 T cells in ankylosing spondylitis. General study findings and limits: Blood of patients with ankylosing spondylitis appeared to be characterized by a TCR beta motif of several highly homologous variants.

TCRdb re-derived calls from the 5' RACE reads in MiXCR, one entry per CDR3 protein. The data contain around 890,000 distinct CDR3 sequences, approximately 10% of them seen just once; the ten biggest clones take up less than 0.65%. These TCRs are of unknown antigen specificity. Material: blood, either unsorted or a sorted T cell fraction (not recorded which). These receptors were collected from a male donor with ankylosing spondylitis.

This clonotype was found a few times. This rearrangement joins TRBV20-1 to TRBJ2-7; tentatively, D is TRBD1 (5 bases). The CDR3 extends over 14 amino acids. In germline, CDR1 is DFQATT, CDR2 SNEGSKA (reference sequence). V was clipped by 0 bases and J by 7 bases, with 16 bases between them. CDR3 in amino acids: CSARDRVRGEEQYF. CDR3 nucleotides: TGCAGTGCTAGAGATCGGGTTAGGGGTGAGGAGCAGTACTTC.

Only a few counts were recorded for this clonotype. V and J are TRBV6-1 and TRBJ2-1; possible D gene TRBD1, 5 bases. CDR1 and CDR2 (germline): MNHNS, SASEGT. Trimming shortened V by 4 bases and J by 2 bases, and 12 bases separated the two germline ends. This CDR3 is built from 15 residues. The CDR3 bases are TGTGCCAGCAGTGCTACAGGAGACACCTACAATGAGCAGTTCTTC. It encodes CASSATGDTYNEQFF.

V is TRBV20-1 and J is TRBJ2-1; weak D call: TRBD1 (5 bases). This CDR3 region has 12 residues. V lost 8 bases and J 6 bases, leaving 14 bases between the germline ends. The germline gives CDR1 DFQATT, CDR2 SNEGSKA (reference sequence). The DNA for the CDR3 is TGCAGTCAACTTGGACAACTCAATGAGCAGTTCTTC. The encoded protein is CSQLGQLNEQFF.

The J gene is TRBJ2-3, the V gene TRBV29-1, with TRBD1 matching 8 bases. Germline CDR1 is SQVTM and CDR2 is ANQGSEA. This CDR3 is 13 amino acids long. The CDR3 DNA reads TGCAGTGCCGGACAGGGAGAGGGGGATACGCAGTATTTT. It codes for CSAGQGEGDTQYF.

The chain couples TRBV12-3 or TRBV12-4 to TRBJ2-7; tentatively, D is TRBD2 (6 bases). V was trimmed by 7 bases and J by 0 bases, leaving 16 bases between them. The CDR3 contains 15 residues. CDR3 sequence (DNA): TGTGCCAGCACCCTAGTGGGACTCACCTCCTACGAGCAGTACTTC. Translated, it gives CASTLVGLTSYEQYF.

V is TRBV5-1 and J is TRBJ1-1; D gene ambiguous. Trimming pared 4 bases from V and 3 bases from J, leaving 13 bases between. The germline V gene encodes CDR1 SGHRS and CDR2 YFSETQ. The CDR3 extends over 14 amino acids. The CDR3 sequence is CASSGMVGDTEAFF. CDR3 nucleotide sequence: TGCGCCAGCAGCGGGATGGTCGGGGACACTGAAGCTTTCTTT.

This clonotype was counted between two and nine times. V gene TRBV12-3 or TRBV12-4 combines with J gene TRBJ2-3; the match to TRBD1 covers 8 bases. The CDR3 has 15 amino acids. V lost 3 bases and J lost 5; bases outside the gene matches: 7. The CDR3 DNA sequence: TGTGCCAGCAGTTTCCATCAGGGGGCTGAAGATACGCAGTATTTT. Its translation: CASSFHQGAEDTQYF.

The chain couples TRBV5-1 to TRBJ2-7, with TRBD2 as a possible D gene (6 bases). The CDR3 length is 14 residues. V was shortened by 4 bases and J by 8 bases, with 19 bases between the two germline ends. Germline values: CDR1 SGHRS, CDR2 YFSETQ. CDR3 bases: TGCGCCAGCAGCGTAGGGACTGCCGAGTTAAAGCAGTACTTC. Translation: CASSVGTAELKQYF. The full variable domain, with the rest looked up from reference TRBV5-1 and TRBJ2-7, is KAGVTQTPRYLIKTRGQQVTLSCSPISGHRSVSWYQQTPGQGLQFLFEYFSETQRNKGNFPGRFSGRQFSNSRSEMNVSTLELGDSALYLCASSVGTAELKQYFGPGTRLTVT.

This clonotype was found a few times. The J gene is TRBJ2-2, the V gene TRBV6-2 or TRBV6-3; D is uncertain. Germline V lookup: CDR1 MNHEY, CDR2 SVGEGT. V was cut by 7 bases and J by 6 bases, with 9 bases left in between. The CDR3 is 12 amino acids. The DNA for the CDR3 is TGTGCCAGCAAGGACCCCGCCGGGGAGCTGTTTTTT. Translating gives CASKDPAGELFF.

The V and J genes are TRBV10-3 and TRBJ2-5, with D possibly matching TRBD1 (5 bases). Looked up from germline, CDR1 is ENHRY and CDR2 is SYGVKD. CDR3 length: 14 residues. Trimming stripped 3 bases from V and 2 bases from J, with 10 bases between. In DNA, the CDR3 is TGTGCCATCAGTGATGTGGCAGGGCAAGAGACCCAGTACTTC. It translates to CAISDVAGQETQYF.

The CDR3 DNA sequence: TGTGCCAGCAGCTCACTCGTTTCCTACAATGAGCAGTTCTTC. Translating it yields CASSSLVSYNEQFF. This chain connects TRBV11-2 to TRBJ2-1; D unclear. The V end was cut by 4 bases, the J end by 1 base, with 8 bases between. This CDR3 has 14 amino acids. Looked up from germline, CDR1 is SGHAT and CDR2 is FQNNGV.

The rearrangement uses TRBV20-1 and TRBJ1-2; TRBD1 matches at 7 bases. V lost 6 bases to trimming and J lost 8 bases; unmatched junction nucleotides: 6. Germline CDR1 reads DFQATT; CDR2 reads SNEGSKA (reference sequence). The CDR3 loop spans 11 amino acids. For the CDR3, the DNA is TGCAGTGCCAAAGACAGGGAGGGCTACACCTTC. It yields the protein CSAKDREGYTF.

The J gene is TRBJ2-7, the V gene TRBV4-3, with D possibly matching TRBD2 (5 bases). V lost 4 bases, J lost 3 bases, and 19 bases lay in between. Germline lookup yields CDR1 LGHNA and CDR2 YSLEER. This CDR3 has 16 amino acids. The chain's CDR3 is CASSRSYTEGNYEQYF. For the CDR3, the DNA is TGCGCCAGCAGCCGCTCCTACACAGAGGGAAACTACGAGCAGTACTTC.

There are a few counts of this clonotype. The chain carries TRBV5-1 and TRBJ2-3; no clear D. CDR1 SGHRS and CDR2 YFSETQ come from the germline V gene. The CDR3 contains 13 residues. Trimming removed 7 bases from V and 3 bases from J, with 12 bases in between. The CDR3 sequence: CASGRRPTDTQYF. CDR3 bases: TGCGCCAGCGGACGAAGGCCGACAGATACGCAGTATTTT.

This clonotype was seen once. The rearrangement joins TRBV5-3 to TRBJ1-3, with D hard to call. TRBV5-3 counts as an open reading frame of uncertain function. CDR3 length: 15 amino acids. V was shortened by 4 bases and J by 7 bases, with 18 bases between the two germline ends. CDR3 loop: CARSRRPVKQNTIYF. The CDR3 coding sequence is TGTGCCAGAAGCCGACGACCCGTAAAGCAGAACACCATATATTTT.

This rearrangement joins TRBV11-2 to TRBJ2-5; D is uncertain. Germline values: CDR1 SGHAT, CDR2 FQNNGV. This CDR3 has 13 residues. V dropped 5 bases and J dropped 4 bases, with 11 bases sitting between them. CDR3 protein: CASSKDPGETQYF. The CDR3 nucleotides are TGTGCCAGCAGCAAAGACCCTGGAGAGACCCAGTACTTC.

This clonotype was detected ten times or more. The chain combines TRBV29-1 with TRBJ2-3; D may be TRBD2 (5 bases). In germline, CDR1 is SQVTM, CDR2 ANQGSEA. This CDR3 comprises 13 residues. V lost 3 bases to trimming and J lost 6 bases, with 13 bases between them. CDR3 loop: CSVDDKGGDTQYF. Here the CDR3 DNA reads TGCAGCGTTGATGACAAAGGAGGCGATACGCAGTATTTT.

V is TRBV5-1 and J is TRBJ2-2; D uncertain. Trimming pared 5 bases from V and 6 bases from J, leaving 11 bases between. Germline assignment: CDR1 SGHRS and CDR2 YFSETQ. This CDR3 comprises 13 residues. The CDR3: CASSTPSAGELFF. DNA for the CDR3: TGCGCCAGCAGTACCCCCTCGGCCGGGGAGCTGTTTTTT.

This clonotype was seen ten or more times. The CDR3 DNA reads as TGTGCCAGCAGACCCGGGACAGTGGTCTCCTACGAGCAGTACTTC. It codes for CASRPGTVVSYEQYF. V usage is TRBV12-3 or TRBV12-4 and J usage is TRBJ2-7, with TRBD1 matching 7 bases. With V trimmed by 6 bases and J by 0 bases, 8 bases remained unmatched. The CDR3 has 15 amino acids.

This clonotype was recorded many times. The chain uses TRBV12-3 or TRBV12-4 and TRBJ2-1; D might be TRBD2 (5 bases). With 5 bases removed from V and 8 bases from J, the gap between germline ends came to 13 bases. This CDR3 has 13 residues. The CDR3 DNA reads TGTGCCAGCAGTCCTGACTACTCCGATGAGCAGTTCTTC. Translated: CASSPDYSDEQFF.

This clonotype was counted between two and nine times. The genes are TRBV9 and TRBJ1-4; TRBD1 aligns across 8 bases. V lost 0 bases, J lost 5 bases, and 3 bases stayed unmatched. In germline, CDR1 is SGDLS, CDR2 YYNGEE. The CDR3 totals 15 residues. CDR3 bases: TGTGCCAGCAGCGTAGAGGACAGGGCAAATGAAAAACTGTTTTTT. Translated, it gives CASSVEDRANEKLFF.

The chain is built from TRBV12-3 or TRBV12-4 and TRBJ2-5; 8 nucleotides align to TRBD2. The ends lost 6 bases at V and 5 bases at J; junction bases unmatched: 8. The CDR3 spans 14 residues. CDR3 region: CASRPAGGGETQYF. As DNA, the CDR3 is TGTGCCAGCAGGCCCGCGGGGGGCGGGGAGACCCAGTACTTC.

This chain uses TRBV20-1 with TRBJ2-5; D may be TRBD2 (6 bases). CDR3 length: 16 amino acids. Germline V lookup: CDR1 DFQATT, CDR2 SNEGSKA (reference sequence). Between the trimmed V and J ends, which lost 0 bases and 0 bases, there was a span of 14 bases. CDR3 loop: CSARESSGFYQETQYF. CDR3 DNA: TGCAGTGCTAGAGAGTCCAGCGGGTTCTACCAAGAGACCCAGTACTTC.

Ten or more counts support this clonotype. This chain connects TRBV7-9 to TRBJ1-1, with 7 bases lining up with TRBD1. V trimming: 1 base; J trimming: 11 bases; junction bases outside the gene matches: 16. This CDR3 contains 16 residues. Germline V lookup: CDR1 SEHNR, CDR2 FQNEAQ (reference sequence). Here the CDR3 DNA reads TGTGCCAGCAGCTTAGGCGTACCCGGGACAGACAACTTTGCTTTCTTT. Translation: CASSLGVPGTDNFAFF.

This clonotype was seen more than once but under ten times. The gene calls are TRBV20-1 and TRBJ1-1, with D unclear. Germline values: CDR1 DFQATT, CDR2 SNEGSKA (reference sequence). This CDR3 comprises 16 residues. V was shortened by 3 bases and J by 0 bases, with 17 bases between the two germline ends. The CDR3 is CSARRPATSLNTEAFF. Written as DNA, the CDR3 is TGCAGTGCTAGGAGGCCAGCCACGTCCCTGAACACTGAAGCTTTCTTT.

In this sample, this clonotype turned up many times. This sequence joins TRBV29-1 and TRBJ2-7; possible D gene TRBD2, 8 bases. Trimming removed 6 bases at V and 7 bases at J, with 16 bases between. From germline, CDR1 is SQVTM and CDR2 ANQGSEA. The CDR3 runs 12 residues. CDR3 sequence (DNA): TGCAGCGTGAATAGCGGGACAGAGGAGCAGTACTTC. Amino acids: CSVNSGTEEQYF.

The chain is built from TRBV18 and TRBJ2-7, with a tentative D call TRBD1 (5 bases). Germline loops: CDR1 KGHSH, CDR2 LQKENI. There are 13 residues in the CDR3. The ends were cut back, 2 bases at V and 4 bases at J, with 9 bases in the middle. CDR3 in amino acids: CASSPAQGYEQYF. The CDR3 nucleotides read TGTGCCAGCTCACCAGCCCAGGGTTACGAGCAGTACTTC.